What follows are 18 T cell receptor beta chains derived from one specimen sequenced in a study of T-cell reconstitution after alpha-beta-depleted transplantation in children. Preparation of the TCRbeta library was carried out with unique molecular identifiers. Using its own MiXCR run on the PCR reads, TCRdb lists one record per CDR3 protein. Counted here are 200,000 to 250,000 distinct CDR3 sequences, roughly a quarter occurring once; the ten biggest clones make up under 5.5%. The sample was PBMCs, mostly from graft donor cells, taken 360 days after TCRalphabeta/CD19-depleted stem cell transplant. These receptors were obtained from a female patient between 2 and 15 years old who had a stem cell transplant for congenital amegakaryocytic thrombocytopenia, so the T cells may come from the graft donor.

The chain employs TRBV12-3 or TRBV12-4 and TRBJ2-7, with 16 bases fitting TRBD2. Germline trimming cut 3 bases from V and 0 bases from J; bases unmatched to any gene: 2. This CDR3 has 17 residues. The CDR3, as DNA: TGTGCCAGCAGTTTGGGACTAGCGGGGGGGAGCTCCTACGAGCAGTACTTC. Translation gives CASSLGLAGGSSYEQYF.

This clonotype appeared a few times. The rearrangement joins TRBV7-8 to TRBJ1-4; D unclear. Trimming took off 6 bases at V and 7 bases at J, with 15 bases between the two ends. The V gene's germline CDR1 is SGHVS and CDR2 FQNEAQ. The CDR3 has 14 residues. CDR3 DNA sequence: TGTGCCAGCAGTAGAGCCAGAGGTAGTGAAAAACTGTTTTTT. This sequence encodes CASSRARGSEKLFF. Based on the CDR3 plus reference TRBV7-8 and TRBJ1-4, the full variable domain is GAGVSQSPRYKVAKRGQDVALRCDPISGHVSLFWYQQALGQGPEFLTYFQNEAQLDKSGLPSDRFFAERPEGSVSTLKIQRTQQEDSAVYLCASSRARGSEKLFFGSGTQLSVL.

This clonotype was counted a few times. The chain combines TRBV21-1 with TRBJ2-3; the table's D call, TRBD1, was not checked against the DNA. TRBV21-1 has pseudogene status. This CDR3 region has 15 residues. For the CDR3, the DNA is TGTGCCAGCAGCCCGGGGACAGACGACACAGATACGCAGTATTTT. It is translated as CASSPGTDDTDTQYF.

The chain links TRBV28 to TRBJ2-3; 7 bases map to TRBD2. Germline trimming cut 5 bases from V and 4 bases from J; bases unmatched to any gene: 18. This CDR3 has 18 amino acids. Germline V gives CDR1 MDHEN, CDR2 SYDVKM. The CDR3 spells CASSLLLGGGENSDTQYF. CDR3 nucleotides: TGTGCCAGCAGTCTCCTCCTTGGCGGGGGAGAAAATTCAGATACGCAGTATTTT.

In its sample, this clonotype was seen a few times. The rearrangement links TRBV6-1 to TRBJ2-7; 7 nucleotides match TRBD1. Germline assignment: CDR1 MNHNS and CDR2 SASEGT. The CDR3 sequence is 16 residues long. The V gene end was trimmed by 6 bases and the J gene end by 0 bases; junction bases not matched to a gene: 11. The CDR3 loop is CASRDQGQSFSYEQYF. For the CDR3, the DNA is TGTGCCAGCAGAGACCAGGGACAGTCTTTCTCCTACGAGCAGTACTTC.

V and J are TRBV27 and TRBJ2-3, with 8 bases aligning to TRBD2. In germline, CDR1 is MNHEY, CDR2 SMNVEV (reference sequence). The CDR3 is 13 residues long. V lost 9 bases, J lost 0 bases, and 2 bases stayed unmatched. CDR3 residues: CASKRGSTDTQYF. CDR3 coding DNA: TGTGCCAGTAAGCGGGGGAGCACAGATACGCAGTATTTT.

This clonotype was seen a handful of times. The J gene is TRBJ2-1, the V gene TRBV6-5; possibly TRBD2 for D (6 bases). Trimming left V 2 bases short and J 5 bases short, with 13 bases between. This CDR3 is 15 amino acids long. Looked up from germline, CDR1 is MNHEY and CDR2 is SVGAGI. The CDR3 coding sequence is TGTGCCAGCAGTTACCTGGCGGGGATAAACAATGAGCAGTTCTTC. Amino acid sequence: CASSYLAGINNEQFF.

The chain uses TRBV6-5 and TRBJ2-1; no firm D call. This CDR3 comprises 14 residues. The V gene's germline CDR1 is MNHEY and CDR2 SVGAGI. The ends were cut back, 0 bases at V and 7 bases at J, with 10 bases in the middle. The DNA for the CDR3 is TGTGCCAGCAGTTACTCTGGGAAATCGAATGAGCAGTTCTTC. Its translation: CASSYSGKSNEQFF.

This clonotype has only a few counts. The rearrangement joins TRBV4-1 to TRBJ2-3; the D gene could be TRBD1 or TRBD2 (6 bases each). The CDR3 runs 16 residues. V lost 2 bases, J lost 0 bases, and 12 bases lay in between. The germline CDR1 and CDR2 sequences are MGHRA and YSYEKL. The CDR3 is CASSQPRGPSTDTQYF. The DNA of the CDR3 is TGCGCCAGCAGCCAACCACGGGGGCCAAGCACAGATACGCAGTATTTT.

This clonotype was found many times. The rearrangement links TRBV28 to TRBJ2-7, with D tentatively TRBD1 (6 bases). Trimming removed 0 bases from V and 8 bases from J, with 11 bases in between. The CDR3 totals 13 residues. The germline CDR1 and CDR2 sequences are MDHEN and SYDVKM. CDR3 sequence: CASSLWDSGQQYF. The CDR3 nucleotides are TGTGCCAGCAGTTTATGGGACAGCGGACAGCAGTACTTC.

This clonotype came up many times. The gene calls are TRBV20-1 and TRBJ1-4, with 7 bases fitting TRBD1. Trimming cost V 5 bases and J 6 bases; bases outside gene matches: 9. Germline V gives CDR1 DFQATT, CDR2 SNEGSKA (reference sequence). This CDR3 comprises 14 residues. CDR3 sequence: CSADPGQGDEKLFF. DNA of the CDR3: TGCAGTGCTGACCCGGGGCAGGGGGATGAAAAACTGTTTTTT.

The chain combines TRBV12-3 or TRBV12-4 with TRBJ2-1; D is unclear. V shed 7 bases and J shed 6 bases, with 16 bases lying between them. The CDR3 consists of 14 residues. CDR3 in amino acids: CASTTLRAGNEQFF. CDR3 DNA sequence: TGTGCCAGCACCACCCTCCGAGCTGGCAATGAGCAGTTCTTC.

V is TRBV12-3 or TRBV12-4 and J is TRBJ2-1, with TRBD2 identical over 8 bases. With V trimmed by 2 bases and J by 6 bases, 6 bases remained unmatched. CDR3 length equals 15 residues. CDR3 in DNA: TGTGCCAGCAGTTTAAGCCTAGCGGGCTCCAATGAGCAGTTCTTC. Its translation: CASSLSLAGSNEQFF.

This clonotype has more than one count but fewer than ten. The chain couples TRBV9 to TRBJ2-2; D is unresolved. Trimming shortened V by 0 bases and J by 7 bases, and 16 bases separated the two germline ends. Per germline, CDR1 SGDLS and CDR2 YYNGEE. This CDR3 spans 16 amino acids. CDR3 nucleotides: TGTGCCAGCAGCGTAGCGGGCATTCCAACAAGCGGGGAGCTGTTTTTT. Amino acid sequence: CASSVAGIPTSGELFF.

This chain joins TRBV3-1 and TRBJ2-5, with TRBD2 identical over 9 bases. Trimming removed 0 bases from V and 5 bases from J; junction bases left unmatched: 4. Germline V gene lookup returns CDR1 LGHDT and CDR2 YNNKEL (reference sequence). There are 15 residues in the CDR3. The CDR3 protein is CASSQDTSGGETQYF. In nucleotides, the CDR3 is TGTGCCAGCAGCCAAGATACCAGCGGGGGGGAGACCCAGTACTTC.

V gene TRBV21-1 combines with J gene TRBJ2-4; the DNA was not compared with TRBD1, the D call given in the table. TRBV21-1 is designated a pseudogene. This CDR3 contains 15 residues. CDR3 sequence: CASSKPYGSQDIQYF. CDR3 sequence (DNA): TGTGCCAGCAGCAAACCGTACGGGTCCCAGGACATTCAGTACTTC.

The V call is TRBV28, the J call TRBJ1-1; D ambiguous. Between the trimmed V and J ends, which lost 6 bases and 9 bases, there was a span of 17 bases. This CDR3 region has 13 residues. Germline V gene sequence: CDR1 MDHEN, CDR2 SYDVKM. The CDR3 DNA is TGTGCCAGCAGACGAACCAGTGGGCCAAAAGCTTTCTTT. It yields the protein CASRRTSGPKAFF. Full variable domain (missing parts from reference TRBV28 and TRBJ1-1): DVKVTQSSRYLVKRTGEKVFLECVQDMDHENMFWYRQDPGLGLRLIYFSYDVKMKEKGDIPEGYSVSREKKERFSLILESASTNQTSMYLCASRRTSGPKAFFGQGTRLTVV.

At least ten counts were recorded for this clonotype. V is TRBV27 and J is TRBJ2-1; 10 bases map to TRBD2. Germline V gives CDR1 MNHEY, CDR2 SMNVEV (reference sequence). V dropped 5 bases and J dropped 6; count of bases not matched to a gene: 10. The CDR3 contains 16 residues. CDR3 protein: CASSPPLAGVGNEQFF. The CDR3 DNA is TGTGCCAGCAGTCCGCCTCTAGCGGGAGTGGGCAATGAGCAGTTCTTC.